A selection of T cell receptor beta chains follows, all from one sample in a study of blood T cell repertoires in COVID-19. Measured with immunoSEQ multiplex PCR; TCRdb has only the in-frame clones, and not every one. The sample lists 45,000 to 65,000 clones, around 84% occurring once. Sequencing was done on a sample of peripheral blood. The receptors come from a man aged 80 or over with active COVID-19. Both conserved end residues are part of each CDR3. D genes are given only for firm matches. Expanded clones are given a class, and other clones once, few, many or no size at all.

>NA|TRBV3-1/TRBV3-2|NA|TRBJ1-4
TGTGCCAGCAGCATAGGGGGGGCGACTAATGAAAAACTGTTTTTT
CASSIGGATNEKLFF
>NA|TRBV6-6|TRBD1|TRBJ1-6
TGTGCCAGCAGTTCTCCCGGGACAGGGGCGAATCCACCCCTCCACTTT
CASSSPGTGANPPLHF
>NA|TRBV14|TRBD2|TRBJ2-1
TGTGCCAGCAGCCGGATGGGACTAGCGCCGTACAATGAGCAGTTCTTC
CASSRMGLAPYNEQFF
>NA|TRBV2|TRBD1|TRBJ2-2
TGTGCCCGATCCGGGACAGGGAACACCGGGGAGCTGTTTTTT
CARSGTGNTGELFF
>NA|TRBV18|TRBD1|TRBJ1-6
TGTGCCAGCTCACCCCTCGGGACAGGGGATAATTCACCCCTCCACTTT
CASSPLGTGDNSPLHF
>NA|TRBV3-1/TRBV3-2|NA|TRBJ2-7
TGTGCCAGCAGCCCCCCCCAGGGGAGCTACGAGCAGTACTTC
CASSPPQGSYEQYF
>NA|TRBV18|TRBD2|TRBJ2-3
TGTGCCAGCTCACGTCTAAGCGGGAGGGCCGGGAATACGCAGTATTTT
CASSRLSGRAGNTQYF
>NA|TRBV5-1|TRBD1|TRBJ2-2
TGCGCCAGCAGAGGACAGGCGACCGGGGAGCTGTTTTTT
CASRGQATGELFF
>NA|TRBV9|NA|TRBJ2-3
TGTGCCAGCAGCCTCCGACTCTCTAGCACAGATACGCAGTATTTT
CASSLRLSSTDTQYF
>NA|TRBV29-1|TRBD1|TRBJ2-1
TGCAGCGCTGGGACAGGGTCCAACATTCGCAATGAGCAGTTCTTC
CSAGTGSNIRNEQFF
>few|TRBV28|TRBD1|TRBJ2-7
TGTGCCAGCTTGGACAGGGGCAAATCCTACGAGCAGTACTTC
CASLDRGKSYEQYF
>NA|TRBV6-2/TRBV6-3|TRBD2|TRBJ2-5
TGTGCCAGCAGTTCCGGGACTAGCGGGAGTTCCCAAGAGACCCAGTACTTC
CASSSGTSGSSQETQYF
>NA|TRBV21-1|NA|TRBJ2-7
TGTGCCAGCAGCAAGCCCCGACTAGCGGGACGACCCTACGAGCAGTACTTC
CASSKPRLAGRPYEQYF
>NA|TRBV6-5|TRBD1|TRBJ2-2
TGTGCCAGCAGGTCCCGACAGGGTACCGGGGAGCTGTTTTTT
CASRSRQGTGELFF
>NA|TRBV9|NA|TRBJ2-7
TGTGCCAGCAGCGTAGGGCCTAGCGCGGAAACCTACGAGCAGTACTTC
CASSVGPSAETYEQYF
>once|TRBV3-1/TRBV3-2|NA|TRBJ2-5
TGTGCCAGCAGTCAGAAAGAGACCCAGTACTTC
CASSQKETQYF
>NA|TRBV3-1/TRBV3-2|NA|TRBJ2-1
TGTGCCAGCAGCTCTGAGACCGCAGGGGATGGGTACAATGAGCAGTTCTTC
CASSSETAGDGYNEQFF
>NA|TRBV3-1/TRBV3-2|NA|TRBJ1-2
TGTGCCAGCAGCCCGGGGGTTCGATATGGCTACACCTTC
CASSPGVRYGYTF
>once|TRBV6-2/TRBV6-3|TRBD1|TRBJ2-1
TGTGCCAGCAGTTACCAGGGGGCGAGGGAGCAGTTCTTC
CASSYQGAREQFF
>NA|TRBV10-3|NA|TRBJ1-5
TGTGCCATCGATTGGGGTGGGGGACTCATTAATCAGCCCCAGCATTTT
CAIDWGGGLINQPQHF
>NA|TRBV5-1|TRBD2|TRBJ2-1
TGCGCCAGCAGCTTCCAGACTAGCGGATCAACCCGCAATGAGCAGTTCTTC
CASSFQTSGSTRNEQFF
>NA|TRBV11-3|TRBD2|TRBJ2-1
TGTGCCAGCAGCCTGGGACTAGCGGGTTCCTACAATGAGCAGTTCTTC
CASSLGLAGSYNEQFF
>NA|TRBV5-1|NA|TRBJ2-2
TGCGCCAGCAGCCCATCTGGCGGCGGCCGGGAGCTGTTTTTT
CASSPSGGGRELFF
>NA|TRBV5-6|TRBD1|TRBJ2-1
TGTGCCAGCAGCCGCGACAGGGGTGTATACAATGAGCAGTTCTTC
CASSRDRGVYNEQFF
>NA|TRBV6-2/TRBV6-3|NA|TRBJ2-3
TGTGCCAGCAGTTACTCGATGCCGGCTAGCTTGGGTACGCAGTATTTT
CASSYSMPASLGTQYF
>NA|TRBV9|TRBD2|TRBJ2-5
TGTGCCAGCAGCGGGAGCGGGAGTCAGGAGACCCAGTACTTC
CASSGSGSQETQYF
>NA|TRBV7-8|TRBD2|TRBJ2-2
TGTGCCAGCAGCTTGAGAGTACTAGCGGGTCCCGGGGAGCTGTTTTTT
CASSLRVLAGPGELFF
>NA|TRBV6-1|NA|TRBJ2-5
TGTGCCAGCAGTGAGCCCGGAGCCTCGGGGACCCAGTACTTC
CASSEPGASGTQYF
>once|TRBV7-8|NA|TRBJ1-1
TGTGCCAGCAGCTTCGGGGGGGACACTGAAGCTTTCTTT
CASSFGGDTEAFF
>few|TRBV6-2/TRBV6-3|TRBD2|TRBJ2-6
TGTGCCAGCACCCCCGAGCATCCGGGACTAGCGGGAGCTGGGGCCAACGTCCTGACTTTC
CASTPEHPGLAGAGANVLTF
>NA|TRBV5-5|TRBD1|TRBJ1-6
TGTGCCAGCAGCCCCGGACAGGGTGGGCTTTCACCCCTCCACTTT
CASSPGQGGLSPLHF
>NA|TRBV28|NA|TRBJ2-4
TGTGCCAGCAGGATCGGGGGAGAAGGTGGAAACATTCAGTACTTC
CASRIGGEGGNIQYF
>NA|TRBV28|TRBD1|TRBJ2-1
TGTGCCAGCAGGTCGGGGCAGGGGGAATCGAATGAGCAGTTCTTC
CASRSGQGESNEQFF
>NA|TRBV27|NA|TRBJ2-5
TGTGCCAGCAGTTTTGGGGGGGCCCTTCAAGAGACCCAGTACTTC
CASSFGGALQETQYF
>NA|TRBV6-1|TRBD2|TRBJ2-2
TGTGCCAGCAGTGAGCTAGCGGGAGGTCGGTTTTTT
CASSELAGGRFF
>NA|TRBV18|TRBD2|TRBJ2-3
TGTGCCAGCTCACCTGGGACTAGCGGGAGCCCAGATACGCAGTATTTT
CASSPGTSGSPDTQYF
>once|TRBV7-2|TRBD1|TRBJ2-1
TGTGCCAGCAGCCCCACCCGGGACAGGGTGACTGAGCAGTTCTTC
CASSPTRDRVTEQFF
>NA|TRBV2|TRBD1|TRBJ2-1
TGTGCCAGCAGCCCCGGACAGGGAAGGTACAATGAGCAGTTCTTC
CASSPGQGRYNEQFF
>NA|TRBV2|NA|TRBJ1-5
TGTGCCAGCAGGACTAGGGTAGGCAATCAGCCCCAGCATTTT
CASRTRVGNQPQHF
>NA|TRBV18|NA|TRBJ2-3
TGTGCCAGCTCACCAGGGACAAAAACAGATACGCAGTATTTT
CASSPGTKTDTQYF
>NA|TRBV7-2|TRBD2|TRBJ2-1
TGTGCCAGCAGCTCTAGCGGGTCTAGGAATGAGCAGTTCTTC
CASSSSGSRNEQFF
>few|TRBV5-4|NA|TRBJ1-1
TGTGCCAGCAGCTCAGGGAACACTGAAGCTTTCTTT
CASSSGNTEAFF
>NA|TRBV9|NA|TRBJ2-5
TGTGCCAGCAGCGTAGCGGCAGGCCAAGAGACCCAGTACTTC
CASSVAAGQETQYF
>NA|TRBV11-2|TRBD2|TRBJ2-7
TGTGCCAGCAGCCATGCGGGGGGGTCGCAGCAGTACTTC
CASSHAGGSQQYF
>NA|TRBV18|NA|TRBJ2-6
TGTGCCAGCTCAATCCCAGGGATCGGGGCCAACGTCCTGACTTTC
CASSIPGIGANVLTF
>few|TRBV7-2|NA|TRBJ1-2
TGTGCCAGCAGCTTAGACAGGGTTCCCTCTCGCTATGGCTACACCTTC
CASSLDRVPSRYGYTF
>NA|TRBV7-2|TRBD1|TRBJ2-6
TGTGCCAGCAGCCCGGGACAGGGGGTATCGTCTGGGGCCAACGTCCTGACTTTC
CASSPGQGVSSGANVLTF
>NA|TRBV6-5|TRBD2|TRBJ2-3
TGTGCCAGCAGAGGCGGGAGTACCGGCACAGATACGCAGTATTTT
CASRGGSTGTDTQYF
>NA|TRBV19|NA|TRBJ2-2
TGTGCCAGTAGTAACGGAGGTGGGACCGGGGAGCTGTTTTTT
CASSNGGGTGELFF
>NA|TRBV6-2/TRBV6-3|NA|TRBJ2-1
TGTGCCAGCAGTTTCCAATCATGGGAGATCCCTTACAATGAGCAGTTCTTC
CASSFQSWEIPYNEQFF
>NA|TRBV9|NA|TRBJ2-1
TGTGCCAGCACCCTAGACCAGAGCTCCTACAATGAGCAGTTCTTC
CASTLDQSSYNEQFF
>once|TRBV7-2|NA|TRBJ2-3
TGTGCCAGCATCCCCGTGCGGGGGCCAGATACGCAGTATTTT
CASIPVRGPDTQYF
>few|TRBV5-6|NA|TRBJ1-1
TGTGCCAGCAGCCGACGGAGGGGCGGTATTGAAGCTTTCTTT
CASSRRRGGIEAFF
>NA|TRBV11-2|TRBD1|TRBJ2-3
TGTGCCAGCAGCCGAGGCGGGACAGGGGGCACAGATACGCAGTATTTT
CASSRGGTGGTDTQYF
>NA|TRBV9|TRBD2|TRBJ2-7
TGTGCCAGCACCCCTGGGCTAGCGGGAATATTAGGCGAGCAGTACTTC
CASTPGLAGILGEQYF
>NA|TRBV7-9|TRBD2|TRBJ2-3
TGTGCCGCTATATCCGGGGGGACAGATACGCAGTATTTT
CAAISGGTDTQYF